This TCR beta chain was retrieved from a study of T-cell memory formation after mild COVID-19. MiXCR was run by TCRdb on the 5' RACE reads, yielding one entry per CDR3 protein. In the table there are approximately 290,000 distinct CDR3 sequences, less than 20% of which are singletons. This clonotype was found many times. This CDR3 spans 15 amino acids. Germline CDR1 and CDR2: SGHDT and YYEEEE. Losses at the gene ends were 0 bases for V and 4 bases for J; bases not matched to a gene: 3. The chain combines TRBV5-6 with TRBJ2-1; 8 bases line up with TRBD1. Sequenced input: PBMCs or a T cell subset sorted from them (not recorded which). This sequence originates from a man younger than 30 who had mild COVID-19 (a few samples of this study predate the infection). Cell type and time point are not known. The CDR3 region is CASSLGDRIYNEQFF. The CDR3 DNA reads TGTGCCAGCAGCTTGGGGGACAGGATATACAATGAGCAGTTCTTC.